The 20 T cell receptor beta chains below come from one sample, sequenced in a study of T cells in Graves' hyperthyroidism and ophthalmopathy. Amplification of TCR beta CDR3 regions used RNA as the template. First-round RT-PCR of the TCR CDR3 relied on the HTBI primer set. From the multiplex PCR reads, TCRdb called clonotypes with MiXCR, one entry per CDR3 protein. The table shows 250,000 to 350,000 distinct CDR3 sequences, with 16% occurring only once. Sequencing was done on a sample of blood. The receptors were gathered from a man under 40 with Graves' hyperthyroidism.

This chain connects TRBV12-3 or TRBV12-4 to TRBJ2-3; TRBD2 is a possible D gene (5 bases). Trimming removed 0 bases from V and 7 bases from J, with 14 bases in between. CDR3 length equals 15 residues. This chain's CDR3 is CASSLAPGLLNTQYF. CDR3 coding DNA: TGTGCCAGCAGTTTAGCACCGGGGTTATTAAATACGCAGTATTTT.

CDR3 coding DNA: TGTGCCTGGAGCCCGGGACCCCTGGCAATTTCACCCCTCCACTTT. Amino acid sequence: CAWSPGPLAISPLHF. The V and J genes are TRBV30 and TRBJ1-6; perhaps TRBD1 as D (5 bases). This CDR3 spans 15 amino acids. Trimming took off 3 bases at V and 9 bases at J, with 18 bases between the two ends. Germline CDR1 and CDR2: GTSNPN and SVGIG (reference sequence).

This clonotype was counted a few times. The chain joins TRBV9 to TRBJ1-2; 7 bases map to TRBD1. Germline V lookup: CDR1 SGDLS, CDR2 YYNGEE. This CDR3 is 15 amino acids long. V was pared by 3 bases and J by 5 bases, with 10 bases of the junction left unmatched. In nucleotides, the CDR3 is TGTGCCAGCAGCGACTTGGAGGGGGCCTCGTATGGCTACACCTTC. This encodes CASSDLEGASYGYTF.

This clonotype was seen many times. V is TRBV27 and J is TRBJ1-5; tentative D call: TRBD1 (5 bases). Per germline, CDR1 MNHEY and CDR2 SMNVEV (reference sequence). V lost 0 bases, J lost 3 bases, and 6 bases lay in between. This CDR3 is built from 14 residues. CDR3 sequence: CASSLSGANQPQHF. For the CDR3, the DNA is TGTGCCAGCAGTTTATCAGGGGCCAATCAGCCCCAGCATTTT.

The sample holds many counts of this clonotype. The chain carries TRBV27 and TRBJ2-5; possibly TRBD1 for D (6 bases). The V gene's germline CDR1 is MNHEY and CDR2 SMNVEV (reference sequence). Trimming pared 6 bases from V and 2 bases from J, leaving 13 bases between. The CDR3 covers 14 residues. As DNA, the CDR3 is TGTGCCAGCAGCTTGACAGGACGGCAAGAGACCCAGTACTTC. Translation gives CASSLTGRQETQYF.

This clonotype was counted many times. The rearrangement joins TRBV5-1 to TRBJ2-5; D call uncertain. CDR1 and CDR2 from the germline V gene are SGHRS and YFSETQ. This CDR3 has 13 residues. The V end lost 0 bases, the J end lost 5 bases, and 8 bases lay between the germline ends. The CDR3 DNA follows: TGCGCCAGCAGCTTGGAGGGTGAGGAGACCCAGTACTTC. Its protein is CASSLEGEETQYF.

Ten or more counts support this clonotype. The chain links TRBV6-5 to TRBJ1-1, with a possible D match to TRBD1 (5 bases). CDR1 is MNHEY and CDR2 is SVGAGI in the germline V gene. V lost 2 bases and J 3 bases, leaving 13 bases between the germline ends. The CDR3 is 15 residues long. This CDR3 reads CASSYLHRSDTEAFF. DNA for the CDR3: TGTGCCAGCAGTTACCTCCACAGGAGTGACACTGAAGCTTTCTTT.

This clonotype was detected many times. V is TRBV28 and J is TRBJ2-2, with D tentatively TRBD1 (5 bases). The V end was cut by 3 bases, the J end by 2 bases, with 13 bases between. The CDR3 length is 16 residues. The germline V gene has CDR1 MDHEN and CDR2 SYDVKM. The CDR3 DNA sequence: TGTGCCAGCAGTTTTCGACAGACCACAAACACCGGGGAGCTGTTTTTT. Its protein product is CASSFRQTTNTGELFF.

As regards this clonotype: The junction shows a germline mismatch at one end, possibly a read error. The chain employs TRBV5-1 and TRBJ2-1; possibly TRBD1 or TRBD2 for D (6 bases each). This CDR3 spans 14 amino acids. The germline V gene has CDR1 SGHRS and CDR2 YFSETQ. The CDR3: CASSQGRDNNEQFF. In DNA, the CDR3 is TGTGCCAGCAGCCAGGGGCGGGACAACAATGAGCAGTTCTTC.

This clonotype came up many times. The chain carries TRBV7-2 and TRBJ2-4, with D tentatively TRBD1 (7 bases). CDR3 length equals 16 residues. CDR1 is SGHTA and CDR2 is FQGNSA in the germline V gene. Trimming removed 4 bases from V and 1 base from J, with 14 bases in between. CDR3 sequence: CASSSPRGEAKNIQYF. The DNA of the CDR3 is TGTGCCAGCAGCTCTCCCAGGGGGGAGGCCAAAAACATTCAGTACTTC.

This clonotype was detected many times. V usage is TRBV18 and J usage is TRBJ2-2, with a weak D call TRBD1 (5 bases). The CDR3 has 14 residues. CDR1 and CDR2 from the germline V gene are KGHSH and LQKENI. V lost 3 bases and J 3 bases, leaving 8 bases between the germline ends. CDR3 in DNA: TGTGCCAGCTCACCGCTCAGGGACACCGGGGAGCTGTTTTTT. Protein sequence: CASSPLRDTGELFF.

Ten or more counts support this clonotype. CDR3 region: CSVEDLGLASPGELFF. The CDR3 bases are TGCAGCGTTGAAGATCTAGGACTAGCTTCCCCCGGGGAGCTGTTTTTT. The chain employs TRBV29-1 and TRBJ2-2, with 8 bases matching TRBD2. The CDR3 loop spans 16 amino acids. The germline CDR1 and CDR2 sequences are SQVTM and ANQGSEA. With V trimmed by 0 bases and J by 6 bases, 9 bases remained unmatched.

This CDR3 is CASSFQTGGTDTQYF. CDR3 in DNA: TGCGCCAGCAGCTTTCAGACAGGGGGCACAGATACGCAGTATTTT. The V call is TRBV5-1, the J call TRBJ2-3, with 8 nucleotides matching TRBD1. The CDR3 runs to 15 residues. Germline values: CDR1 SGHRS, CDR2 YFSETQ. V shed 2 bases and J 1 base; nucleotides not matched to a gene: 3.

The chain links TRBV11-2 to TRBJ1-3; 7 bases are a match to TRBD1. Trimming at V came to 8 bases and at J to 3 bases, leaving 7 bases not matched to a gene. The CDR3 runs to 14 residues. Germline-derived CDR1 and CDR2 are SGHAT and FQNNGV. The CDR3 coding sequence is TGTGCCAGCCAGGCCGGGACAGTTGGAAACACCATATATTTT. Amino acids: CASQAGTVGNTIYF.

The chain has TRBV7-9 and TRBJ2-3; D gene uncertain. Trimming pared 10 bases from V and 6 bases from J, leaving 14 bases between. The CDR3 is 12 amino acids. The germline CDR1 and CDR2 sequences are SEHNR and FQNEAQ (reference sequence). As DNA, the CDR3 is TGTGCCACGCTCCCGAGGACGGATACGCAGTATTTT. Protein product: CATLPRTDTQYF.

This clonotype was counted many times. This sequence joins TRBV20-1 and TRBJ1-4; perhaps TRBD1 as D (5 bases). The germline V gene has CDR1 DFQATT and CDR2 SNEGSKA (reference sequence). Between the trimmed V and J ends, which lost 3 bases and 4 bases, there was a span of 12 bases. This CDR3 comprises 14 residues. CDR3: CSASGGTYNEKLFF. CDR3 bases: TGCAGTGCTAGCGGTGGGACCTATAATGAAAAACTGTTTTTT.

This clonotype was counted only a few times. The CDR3 sequence: CASSLSSGTDYGYTF. In DNA, the CDR3 is TGTGCCAGCAGCCTCTCGAGCGGGACAGACTATGGCTACACCTTC. V usage is TRBV9 and J usage is TRBJ1-2; 7 bases are shared with TRBD1. From germline, CDR1 is SGDLS and CDR2 YYNGEE. The CDR3 covers 15 residues. The trim removed 4 bases at V and 3 bases at J, leaving 9 bases unmatched.

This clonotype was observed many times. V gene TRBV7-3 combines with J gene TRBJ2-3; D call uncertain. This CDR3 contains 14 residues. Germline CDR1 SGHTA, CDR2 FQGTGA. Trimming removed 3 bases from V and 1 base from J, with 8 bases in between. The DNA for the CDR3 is TGTGCCAGCAGCTTCCCTCAAGGCACAGATACGCAGTATTTT. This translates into CASSFPQGTDTQYF.

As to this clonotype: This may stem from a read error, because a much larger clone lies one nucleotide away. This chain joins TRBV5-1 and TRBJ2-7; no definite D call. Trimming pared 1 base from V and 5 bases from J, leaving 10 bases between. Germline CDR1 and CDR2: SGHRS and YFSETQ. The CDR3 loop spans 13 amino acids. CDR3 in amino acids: CASSLKVGHEQYF. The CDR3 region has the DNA TGCGCCAGCAGCTTGAAGGTGGGTCACGAGCAGTACTTC. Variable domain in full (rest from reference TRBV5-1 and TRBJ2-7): KAGVTQTPRYLIKTRGQQVTLSCSPISGHRSVSWYQQTPGQGLQFLFEYFSETQRNKGNFPGRFSGRQFSNSRSEMNVSTLELGDSALYLCASSLKVGHEQYFGPGTRLTVT.

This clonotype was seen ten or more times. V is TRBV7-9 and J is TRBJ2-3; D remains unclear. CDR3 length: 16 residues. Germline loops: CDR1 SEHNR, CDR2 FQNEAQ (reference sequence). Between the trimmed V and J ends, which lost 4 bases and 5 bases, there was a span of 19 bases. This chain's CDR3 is CASSSGGAGPLDTQYF. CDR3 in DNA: TGTGCCAGCAGCTCGGGCGGAGCAGGACCTTTAGATACGCAGTATTTT.